This TCR beta chain was observed in a study of T cell responses to AZD1222 COVID-19 vaccine. Study-wide results and limits: Close to half of all spike-specific TCRs reportedly target regions of the variants that are unmutated.

Using immunoSEQ multiplex PCR, the repertoire was profiled, and TCRdb retains in-frame clones only, with some absent. Among approximately 190,000 clones listed, roughly 92% were seen once. The CDR3 spans 14 residues. CDR1 is MNHNY and CDR2 is SVGAGI in the germline V gene (reference sequence). Between the trimmed V and J ends, which lost 4 bases and 5 bases, there was a span of 14 bases. Concerning this clone: Its antigen remains unknown.

The receptor's source is an adult who received the MenACWY meningococcal vaccine as a control. The sequences come from peripheral blood, collected 28 days after the second dose of the MenACWY control vaccine. The chain combines TRBV6-6 with TRBJ2-5; weak D call: TRBD2 (6 bases). The CDR3 DNA reads as TGTGCCAGCAGTTTGGGACCGGAGGGGGAGACCCAGTACTTC. Encoded protein: CASSLGPEGETQYF.